The 8 T cell receptor beta chains in this list originate from one sample, sequenced in a study of shared clonotypes between healthy human individuals. The data were produced by immunoSEQ multiplex PCR, yet TCRdb's version contains in-frame clones alone and is incomplete. The sample includes around 2.5 million clones, 93% of them seen just once. Sequenced: naive CD4+ T cells from PBMCs. Regarding subset: CD45RA+ positively selected. Every receptor here comes from a young man in good health. Some clones in this sample may be carry-over from other donors' samples.

The V and J genes are TRBV11-2 and TRBJ1-1; D is possibly TRBD1 (5 bases). V dropped 5 bases and J dropped 1 base, with 23 bases sitting between them. Looked up from germline, CDR1 is SGHAT and CDR2 is FQNNGV. The CDR3 is 18 amino acids. CDR3 protein: CASSPGNSRGGTNTEAFF. Written as DNA, the CDR3 is TGTGCCAGCAGCCCAGGGAACTCCCGGGGCGGGACGAACACTGAAGCTTTCTTT.

V gene TRBV25-1 combines with J gene TRBJ2-1, with 9 bases matching TRBD1. V was pared by 2 bases and J by 7 bases, with 9 bases of the junction left unmatched. Germline CDR1 reads MGHDK; CDR2 reads SYGVNS. The CDR3 extends over 16 amino acids. CDR3 region: CASSEPGTGNENEQFF. The CDR3 DNA is TGTGCCAGCAGTGAACCAGGGACAGGGAATGAAAATGAGCAGTTCTTC.

A single count supports this clone. The chain couples TRBV2 to TRBJ1-2; no clear D. Germline V gene sequence: CDR1 SNHLY, CDR2 FYNNEI. Between the trimmed V and J ends, which lost 4 bases and 8 bases, there was a span of 20 bases. CDR3 size: 15 residues. CDR3 loop: CASSAPGGAGKGYTF. The CDR3 region has the DNA TGTGCCAGCAGTGCCCCGGGTGGCGCGGGGAAAGGCTACACCTTC. Full variable domain (missing parts from reference TRBV2 and TRBJ1-2): EPEVTQTPSHQVTQMGQEVILRCVPISNHLYFYWYRQILGQKVEFLVSFYNNEISEKSEIFDDQFSVERPDGSNFTLKIRSTKLEDSAMYFCASSAPGGAGKGYTFGSGTRLTVV.

The CDR3 DNA follows: TGTGCCTGTGAGAAGTCAAATCGTAACGAGCAGTACTTC. Residues: CACEKSNRNEQYF. V and J are TRBV30 and TRBJ2-7; no clear D. The CDR3 is 13 residues long. Deletions cut 6 bases from V and 5 bases from J, with 17 bases between. Germline V lookup: CDR1 GTSNPN, CDR2 SVGIG (reference sequence).

In its sample, this clone was seen once. The V and J genes are TRBV30 and TRBJ2-3; 7 nucleotides agree with TRBD1. V dropped 1 base and J dropped 0; count of bases not matched to a gene: 7. The CDR3 length is 16 residues. Germline V gene lookup returns CDR1 GTSNPN and CDR2 SVGIG (reference sequence). Written as DNA, the CDR3 is TGTGCCTGGAGTGCACAGGGGCTCCCCAGCACAGATACGCAGTATTTT. Translated: CAWSAQGLPSTDTQYF.

This chain uses TRBV19 with TRBJ1-1; D is unresolved. The CDR3 contains 13 residues. CDR1 LNHDA and CDR2 SQIVND come from the germline V gene (reference sequence). Trimming stripped 0 bases from V and 5 bases from J, with 7 bases between. This CDR3 is CASSIDSGTEAFF. Here the CDR3 DNA reads TGTGCCAGTAGTATAGATAGTGGGACTGAAGCTTTCTTT.

The rearrangement joins TRBV4-3 to TRBJ2-7; D ambiguous. CDR1 LGHNA and CDR2 YSLEER come from the germline V gene. Trimming took off 0 bases at V and 5 bases at J, with 8 bases between the two ends. The length of the CDR3 is 13 residues. The CDR3 nucleotides are TGCGCCAGCAGCCAAGATCTTGGGAACGAGCAGTACTTC. Its translation: CASSQDLGNEQYF.

Points on this clone: Other DNA sequences in this specimen translate into the identical CDR3. This sequence joins TRBV28 and TRBJ2-7; 7 bases agree with TRBD1. V was clipped by 6 bases and J by 5 bases; unmatched bases: 4. The length of the CDR3 is 12 residues. Looked up from germline, CDR1 is MDHEN and CDR2 is SYDVKM. CDR3 loop: CASRTGTHEQYF. CDR3 bases: TGTGCCAGCAGGACAGGGACCCACGAGCAGTACTTC.